These 7 T cell receptor beta chains were sequenced from one sample in a study of cytomegalovirus exposure and HLA in healthy donors. The repertoire was sequenced with immunoSEQ multiplex PCR; TCRdb's copy has only in-frame clones and lacks some. This sample has fewer than 100,000 clones, with roughly 95% found just once. Input material: PBMCs. The receptors were sampled from a woman aged 18-35 years in good health and CMV-seropositive.

The V call is TRBV4-3, the J call TRBJ2-1; TRBD1 aligns across 9 bases. J lost 8 bases, V lost 1 base, and 6 bases had no gene match. The germline CDR1 and CDR2 sequences are LGHNA and YSLEER. The CDR3 loop spans 15 amino acids. For the CDR3, the DNA is TGCGCCAGCAGCCAAGGCACAGGGGGCTTGGATGAGCAGTTCTTC. Protein product: CASSQGTGGLDEQFF.

This rearrangement joins TRBV6-5 to TRBJ2-5; 8 bases are shared with TRBD1. V lost 6 bases and J lost 4; bases outside the gene matches: 10. Germline V CDR1 and CDR2: MNHEY, SVGAGI. The CDR3 is 15 residues long. The CDR3 is CASRPFGQGIETQYF. The DNA of the CDR3 is TGTGCCAGCAGACCCTTCGGACAGGGAATAGAGACCCAGTACTTC.

This clone was observed a single time. This chain uses TRBV7-9 with TRBJ1-1; D unresolved. V dropped 5 bases and J dropped 1 base, with 11 bases sitting between them. Per the germline V gene, CDR1 is SEHNR and CDR2 is FQNEAQ (reference sequence). The CDR3 covers 14 residues. Here the CDR3 reads CASSRSGGNTEAFF. The CDR3 bases are TGTGCCAGCAGCCGATCGGGAGGGAACACTGAAGCTTTCTTT.

The chain has TRBV4-1 and TRBJ1-3; 7 bases map to TRBD1. The J segment lost 8 bases and the V segment lost 1 base, leaving 8 bases of the junction unmatched. Germline V gene data show CDR1 as MGHRA and CDR2 as YSYEKL. This CDR3 contains 15 residues. The CDR3 DNA reads TGCGCCAGCAGCCAAGTAGAGACAGGGCGAGACACCATATATTTT. Translating gives CASSQVETGRDTIYF.

This clone has just one count. The chain joins TRBV4-3 to TRBJ2-5; TRBD2 aligns across 12 bases. CDR1 is LGHNA and CDR2 is YSLEER in the germline V gene. The CDR3 is made up of 20 amino acids. With 0 bases clipped from V and 2 bases from J, the junction kept 13 bases outside the gene matches. The CDR3, as DNA: TGCGCCAGCAGCCAAGATACTAGCGGGGGGCCTAGAGGGAGGCAAGAGACCCAGTACTTC. This translates into CASSQDTSGGPRGRQETQYF.

This clone was found once. V usage is TRBV6-1 and J usage is TRBJ1-2; D not certain. This CDR3 contains 13 residues. CDR1 is MNHNS, CDR2 SASEGT, per germline. Trimming removed 1 base from V and 6 bases from J, with 9 bases in between. CDR3 nucleotide sequence: TGTGCCAGCAGTGAAGACGTCGGAGATGGCTACACCTTC. It encodes CASSEDVGDGYTF.

The chain employs TRBV7-9 and TRBJ2-2; weak D call: TRBD2 (5 bases). V lost 5 bases, J lost 5 bases, and 12 bases lay in between. The germline V gene has CDR1 SEHNR and CDR2 FQNEAQ (reference sequence). The CDR3 length is 14 residues. CDR3 region: CASSRLTGTGELFF. As DNA, the CDR3 is TGTGCCAGCAGCCGACTAACGGGGACCGGGGAGCTGTTTTTT.